The 28 T cell receptor beta chains below all came from one sample that was sequenced in a study of T cells in Graves' hyperthyroidism and ophthalmopathy. TCR beta CDR3 region amplification was performed from RNA transcripts. A first-round RT-PCR of the TCR CDR3 used the HTBI primer set. MiXCR, run by TCRdb on the multiplex PCR reads, gives a single entry per CDR3 protein. The repertoire holds around 500,000 distinct CDR3 sequences, with 14% as singletons. What was sequenced was blood. Receptors were obtained from a woman in her thirties or forties with Graves' hyperthyroidism.

This chain uses TRBV30 with TRBJ2-1; TRBD1 aligns across 7 bases. V was pared by 5 bases and J by 1 base, with 5 bases of the junction left unmatched. This CDR3 contains 14 residues. Per germline, CDR1 GTSNPN and CDR2 SVGIG (reference sequence). In DNA, the CDR3 is TGTGCCTGGGGGCCGGGACAGTCCTACAATGAGCAGTTCTTC. It is translated as CAWGPGQSYNEQFF.

This clonotype was seen ten or more times. The chain recombines TRBV28 with TRBJ1-4; possibly TRBD1 for D (6 bases). The CDR3 runs to 16 residues. The germline V gene encodes CDR1 MDHEN and CDR2 SYDVKM. V was clipped by 1 base and J by 3 bases, with 12 bases between them. This CDR3 is CASSLSGAGANEKLFF. In DNA form, the CDR3 reads TGTGCCAGCAGTTTATCAGGGGCTGGAGCTAATGAAAAACTGTTTTTT.

This clonotype appeared a few times. The chain is built from TRBV9 and TRBJ2-7, with D unclear. CDR3 size: 11 residues. Between the trimmed V and J ends, which lost 0 bases and 7 bases, there was a span of 5 bases. The V gene's germline CDR1 is SGDLS and CDR2 YYNGEE. As DNA, the CDR3 is TGTGCCAGCAGCGTAGCAGCAGAGCAGTACTTC. The encoded protein is CASSVAAEQYF.

This clonotype appeared many times. This chain links TRBV2 with TRBJ2-5, with TRBD1 identical over 7 bases. The V gene's germline CDR1 is SNHLY and CDR2 FYNNEI. The CDR3 is 13 amino acids. With V trimmed by 5 bases and J by 4 bases, 4 bases remained unmatched. The CDR3 DNA reads TGTGCCAGCAGTAGCTACAGGGGAGAGACCCAGTACTTC. Translated, it gives CASSSYRGETQYF.

This clonotype was counted a few times. V usage is TRBV12-5 and J usage is TRBJ2-1; the D is unclear. The CDR3 is 11 residues long. Per the germline V gene, CDR1 is LGHNT and CDR2 is FRNRAP. V was pared by 1 base and J by 8 bases, with 3 bases between. The CDR3 spells CASGLGDEQFF. CDR3 nucleotides: TGTGCTAGTGGTTTGGGCGATGAGCAGTTCTTC.

This clonotype was seen repeatedly, ten times or more. The V gene is TRBV12-3 or TRBV12-4, the J gene TRBJ2-7; 12 bases map to TRBD2. The CDR3 is made up of 17 amino acids. The J segment lost 5 bases and the V segment lost 5 bases, leaving 13 bases of the junction unmatched. CDR3 sequence (DNA): TGTGCCAGCAGTGGGCTGACTAGCGGGAGTCGACAGAACGAGCAGTACTTC. Translated: CASSGLTSGSRQNEQYF.

This clonotype showed up many times. CDR3 nucleotides: TGTGCCAGCAGTTCCTCCGCGGGAGGGCCCACCGGGGAGCTGTTTTTT. Translated, it gives CASSSSAGGPTGELFF. The genes are TRBV12-3 or TRBV12-4 and TRBJ2-2, with 9 bases identical to TRBD2. With 4 bases clipped from V and 4 bases from J, the junction kept 7 bases outside the gene matches. This CDR3 is built from 16 residues.

This clonotype was detected ten times or more. The chain links TRBV10-3 to TRBJ2-5, with TRBD2 matching over 14 bases. The CDR3 length is 16 residues. Trimming took 2 bases from V and 4 from J; bases not matched to a gene: 3. Per germline, CDR1 ENHRY and CDR2 SYGVKD. The CDR3 here is CAISEPGTSGGETQYF. Here the CDR3 DNA reads TGTGCCATCAGTGAGCCCGGGACTAGCGGGGGAGAGACCCAGTACTTC.

This clonotype was seen repeatedly, ten times or more. The chain couples TRBV5-1 to TRBJ1-3, with unresolved D. CDR3 size: 15 residues. Germline CDR1 is SGHRS and CDR2 is YFSETQ. Trimming removed 0 bases from V and 0 bases from J, with 7 bases in between. The CDR3 loop is CASSLEGNSGNTIYF. As DNA, the CDR3 is TGCGCCAGCAGCTTGGAAGGGAACTCTGGAAACACCATATATTTT.

For the CDR3, the DNA is TGTGCCAGCAGCCAAGGACAGACTCAAACCTACGAGCAGTACTTC. It specifies CASSQGQTQTYEQYF. V is TRBV11-3 and J is TRBJ2-7, with a weak D call TRBD1 (6 bases). V was pared by 5 bases and J by 2 bases, with 16 bases between. Germline V CDR1 and CDR2: SGHNT, YENEEA. The CDR3 spans 15 residues.

This clonotype has ten or more counts. The chain employs TRBV20-1 and TRBJ1-1; D remains unclear. Germline V gives CDR1 DFQATT, CDR2 SNEGSKA (reference sequence). The V end was cut by 0 bases, the J end by 1 base, with 6 bases between. The length of the CDR3 is 13 residues. The CDR3 sequence is CSARDLQNTEAFF. CDR3 bases: TGCAGTGCTAGAGATCTGCAGAACACTGAAGCTTTCTTT.

This clonotype occurred many times. The chain has TRBV9 and TRBJ2-2; perhaps TRBD1 as D (5 bases). Germline V CDR1 and CDR2: SGDLS, YYNGEE. V was pared by 4 bases and J by 1 base, with 17 bases between. The length of the CDR3 is 17 residues. Here the CDR3 reads CASSPYSPTVNTGELFF. CDR3 DNA sequence: TGTGCCAGCAGCCCCTACTCACCGACAGTGAACACCGGGGAGCTGTTTTTT.

This clonotype has at least ten counts. The chain joins TRBV6-1 to TRBJ1-5, with a tentative D call TRBD1 (6 bases). CDR1 is MNHNS, CDR2 SASEGT, per germline. V lost 6 bases and J lost 1, with 10 bases in between. The CDR3 totals 14 residues. The CDR3 nucleotides read TGTGCCAGCAGACAACAGGGAAGCAATCAGCCCCAGCATTTT. It is translated as CASRQQGSNQPQHF.

This clonotype has more than one count but fewer than ten. This chain connects TRBV4-1 to TRBJ2-2; D ambiguous. CDR3 length: 16 residues. Germline V lookup: CDR1 MGHRA, CDR2 YSYEKL. The V end was cut by 4 bases, the J end by 0 bases, with 12 bases between. The CDR3 spells CASSPLEFANTGELFF. The CDR3 nucleotides read TGCGCCAGCAGCCCTCTTGAATTCGCGAACACCGGGGAGCTGTTTTTT.

This clonotype has a handful of counts. The V call is TRBV20-1, the J call TRBJ2-4; TRBD2 agrees at 7 bases. The ends lost 3 bases at V and 6 bases at J; junction bases unmatched: 8. This CDR3 region has 14 residues. Germline lookup yields CDR1 DFQATT and CDR2 SNEGSKA (reference sequence). CDR3 bases: TGCAGTGCTAGTGGCGGATTAGCGGGAAACATTCAGTACTTC. Amino acid sequence: CSASGGLAGNIQYF.

This clonotype was observed a handful of times. The rearrangement links TRBV7-9 to TRBJ2-7, with no clear D. The CDR3 is 14 amino acids. Looked up from germline, CDR1 is SEHNR and CDR2 is FQNEAQ (reference sequence). V lost 5 bases, J lost 0 bases, and 11 bases lay in between. The CDR3 region is CASSPEDGSYEQYF. As DNA, the CDR3 is TGTGCCAGCAGCCCAGAGGACGGCTCCTACGAGCAGTACTTC.

In its sample, this clonotype was seen many times. The chain uses TRBV11-2 and TRBJ2-1; TRBD1 agrees at 9 bases. CDR3 size: 13 residues. Trimming cost V 4 bases and J 6 bases; bases outside gene matches: 1. Germline CDR1 reads SGHAT; CDR2 reads FQNNGV. DNA of the CDR3: TGTGCCAGCAGCTGGACAGGGGCCAATGAGCAGTTCTTC. This codes for CASSWTGANEQFF.

This clonotype was counted at least ten times. Here the CDR3 DNA reads TGTGCCAGCAGCGTAGACTCTGGAAACACCATATATTTT. The encoded protein is CASSVDSGNTIYF. The chain recombines TRBV9 with TRBJ1-3; no firm D call. This CDR3 is 13 amino acids long. Germline V lookup: CDR1 SGDLS, CDR2 YYNGEE. Trimming shortened V by 0 bases and J by 0 bases, and 1 base separated the two germline ends.

In this sample, this clonotype turned up many times. The chain couples TRBV11-2 to TRBJ2-1; 7 nucleotides match TRBD2. The ends lost 5 bases at V and 7 bases at J; junction bases unmatched: 14. The CDR3 extends over 16 amino acids. Germline V gene sequence: CDR1 SGHAT, CDR2 FQNNGV. The CDR3 coding sequence is TGTGCCAGCAGCCTCGGGGAGGCGGGAGTGGGGAATGAGCAGTTCTTC. Translated, it gives CASSLGEAGVGNEQFF.

There are many counts of this clonotype. The chain is built from TRBV10-3 and TRBJ2-5, with TRBD2 matching over 14 bases. The CDR3 extends over 17 amino acids. Germline CDR1 is ENHRY and CDR2 is SYGVKD. The CDR3 protein is CANMGLAGEGGQETQYF. The CDR3 DNA follows: TGTGCTAACATGGGACTAGCGGGAGAGGGGGGCCAAGAGACCCAGTACTTC.

This clonotype was found many times. This chain links TRBV5-1 with TRBJ1-2; the match to TRBD1 covers 9 bases. The CDR3 is made up of 15 amino acids. CDR1 SGHRS and CDR2 YFSETQ come from the germline V gene. V shed 7 bases, J shed 4 bases, and the junction held 11 bases outside the gene matches. CDR3 in DNA: TGCGCCAGCGGAAATCCGGGACAGGGACGCTATGGCTACACCTTC. Protein sequence: CASGNPGQGRYGYTF.

In this sample, this clonotype turned up many times. V is TRBV28 and J is TRBJ2-7, with D possibly matching TRBD1 (6 bases). This CDR3 comprises 12 residues. Germline-derived CDR1 and CDR2 are MDHEN and SYDVKM. The germline V and J ends were trimmed by 8 bases and 5 bases, with 13 bases remaining between them. The CDR3 protein is CASLRTGNEQYF. In nucleotides, the CDR3 is TGTGCCAGCTTACGAACAGGGAACGAGCAGTACTTC.

J is TRBJ1-1 and V is TRBV7-9; a weak D match, TRBD1 (5 bases). The germline V gene encodes CDR1 SEHNR and CDR2 FQNEAQ (reference sequence). The CDR3 totals 15 residues. The V end lost 1 base, the J end lost 4 bases, and 13 bases lay between the germline ends. The CDR3 protein is CASSLGQGSATEAFF. CDR3 bases: TGTGCCAGCAGCTTAGGGCAGGGCTCAGCCACTGAAGCTTTCTTT.

In its sample, this clonotype was seen many times. This chain connects TRBV2 to TRBJ1-1; 9 nucleotides line up with TRBD1. The V gene's germline CDR1 is SNHLY and CDR2 FYNNEI. The CDR3 runs 15 residues. V shed 2 bases, J shed 1 base, and the junction held 2 bases outside the gene matches. In nucleotides, the CDR3 is TGTGCCAGCAGTGAACCGGACAGGGGGAACACTGAAGCTTTCTTT. It yields the protein CASSEPDRGNTEAFF.

This clonotype was picked up many times. The genes are TRBV6-1 and TRBJ2-1; D is undetermined. CDR1 is MNHNS, CDR2 SASEGT, per germline. V was cut by 5 bases and J by 7 bases, with 12 bases left in between. This CDR3 comprises 13 residues. The CDR3 protein is CASSSGDRNEQFF. CDR3 sequence (DNA): TGTGCCAGCAGTTCAGGTGACCGGAATGAGCAGTTCTTC.

At least ten counts were recorded for this clonotype. This chain links TRBV27 with TRBJ2-7; 8 nucleotides match TRBD2. The CDR3 extends over 15 amino acids. Germline CDR1 reads MNHEY; CDR2 reads SMNVEV (reference sequence). V lost 2 bases to trimming and J lost 0 bases; unmatched junction nucleotides: 3. The CDR3 loop is CASSLNGRGSYEQYF. As DNA, the CDR3 is TGTGCCAGCAGTTTAAACGGGAGGGGCTCCTACGAGCAGTACTTC.

The chain recombines TRBV12-3 or TRBV12-4 with TRBJ1-3; the D is unclear. The V and J ends lost 6 bases and 0 bases respectively, with 9 bases between them. The CDR3 is 14 residues long. In DNA, the CDR3 is TGTGCCAGCAGCAACAGTTTCTCTGGAAACACCATATATTTT. It translates to CASSNSFSGNTIYF.

The sample holds many counts of this clonotype. The CDR3 loop is CASSQAGGVDDTQYF. The DNA of the CDR3 is TGTGCCAGCAGCCAAGCGGGTGGGGTCGACGATACGCAGTATTTT. J is TRBJ2-3 and V is TRBV3-1, with D uncertain. V was pared by 1 base and J by 6 bases, with 14 bases between. Germline V CDR1 and CDR2: LGHDT, YNNKEL (reference sequence). The CDR3 has 15 amino acids.